The 17 T cell receptor beta chains presented below share a single source sample, sequenced in a study of regulatory T cells in long-lasting Graves disease. Time point here: newly diagnosed GD, antithyroid drugs for less than 3 months. RNA isolated from PBMCs was used to make the TCR library. HTBI primers from iRepertoire and Arm-PCR of CDR3 regions yielded the TCR beta libraries. TCRdb redid the calling of the multiplex PCR reads with MiXCR, one entry per CDR3 protein. The table records 350,000 to 500,000 distinct CDR3 sequences, about 16% of them present only once. The sample also formed part of further work on T cells in Graves' hyperthyroidism and ophthalmopathy.

The specimen comprised peripheral blood mononuclear cells (PBMCs), sampled at new diagnosis, from a patient treated with antithyroid drugs. The origin of the receptors is a woman under 40 with Graves disease.

A word on this clonotype: With a much larger clone just one base away, this may be a read error. The rearrangement links TRBV5-6 to TRBJ2-3, with unresolved D. The CDR3 contains 12 residues. Per the germline V gene, CDR1 is SGHDT and CDR2 is YYEEEE. V lost 4 bases, J lost 5 bases, and 8 bases lay in between. Here the CDR3 DNA reads TGTGCCAGCAGCCCGAGAGAAGATACGCAGTATTTT. Translated: CASSPREDTQYF. Together with reference TRBV5-6 and TRBJ2-3, the CDR3 gives the full variable domain: DAGVTQSPTHLIKTRGQQVTLRCSPKSGHDTVSWYQQALGQGPQFIFQYYEEEERQRGNFPDRFSGHQFPNYSSELNVNALLLGDSALYLCASSPREDTQYFGPGTRLTVL.

This clonotype has at least ten counts. The chain has TRBV15 and TRBJ2-7, with 8 bases identical to TRBD2. Germline V gene lookup returns CDR1 LNHNV and CDR2 YYDKDF (reference sequence). The trim removed 0 bases at V and 4 bases at J, leaving 8 bases unmatched. The CDR3 has 16 residues. CDR3 nucleotide sequence: TGTGCCACCAGCAGAGATCTAGCGGGTTTTGGTTACGAGCAGTACTTC. The encoded protein is CATSRDLAGFGYEQYF.

Note on this clonotype: This sequence is one base from a far larger clone and is likely a read error. The gene calls are TRBV28 and TRBJ2-1; 12 nucleotides match TRBD2. V shed 7 bases and J 13 bases; nucleotides not matched to a gene: 14. The CDR3 is 15 residues long. CDR1 and CDR2 (germline): MDHEN, SYDVKM. CDR3 protein: CASNLAGGPGETQFF. As DNA, the CDR3 is TGTGCCAGCAACCTAGCGGGAGGGCCGGGAGAGACCCAGTTCTTC. Looking up the rest from reference TRBV28 and TRBJ2-1 gives the full variable domain: DVKVTQSSRYLVKRTGEKVFLECVQDMDHENMFWYRQDPGLGLRLIYFSYDVKMKEKGDIPEGYSVSREKKERFSLILESASTNQTSMYLCASNLAGGPGETQFFGPGTRLTVL.

This clonotype was seen repeatedly, ten times or more. The V call is TRBV6-2 or TRBV6-3, the J call TRBJ2-7; 9 nucleotides line up with TRBD2. CDR1 and CDR2 from the germline V gene are MNHEY and SVGEGT. V was clipped by 1 base and J by 4 bases; unmatched bases: 5. This CDR3 contains 15 residues. CDR3 bases: TGTGCCAGCAGTTACTGGGCTAGCGGGACTTACGAGCAGTACTTC. It yields the protein CASSYWASGTYEQYF.

This clonotype has at least ten counts. V and J are TRBV20-1 and TRBJ1-1; D gene ambiguous. V shed 0 bases and J shed 1 base, with 12 bases lying between them. The CDR3 is 15 residues long. Germline CDR1 and CDR2: DFQATT and SNEGSKA (reference sequence). The CDR3 coding sequence is TGCAGTGCTAGAGATCGGCGACGGGAGAACACTGAAGCTTTCTTT. This encodes CSARDRRRENTEAFF.

At least ten counts were recorded for this clonotype. This chain links TRBV20-1 with TRBJ2-7; perhaps TRBD2 as D (5 bases). This CDR3 spans 14 amino acids. The germline V gene encodes CDR1 DFQATT and CDR2 SNEGSKA (reference sequence). Trimming stripped 0 bases from V and 2 bases from J, with 11 bases between. The CDR3 protein is CSARDAGGAYEQYF. The CDR3 nucleotides are TGCAGTGCTAGAGATGCAGGAGGTGCCTACGAGCAGTACTTC.

This clonotype was seen only a few times. The chain has TRBV5-1 and TRBJ2-6; TRBD2 matches 7 bases. CDR3 size: 15 residues. Germline V gene sequence: CDR1 SGHRS, CDR2 YFSETQ. Unmatched junction bases numbered 3, after V lost 3 bases and J lost 3 bases. DNA of the CDR3: TGCGCCAGCAGCTGGGCGGGAGATGGGGCCAACGTCCTGACTTTC. This codes for CASSWAGDGANVLTF.

Concerning this clonotype itself: A much larger clone lies a single base off, so this may be a read error. V is TRBV11-3 and J is TRBJ2-1; 9 bases align to TRBD1. Germline assignment: CDR1 SGHNT and CDR2 YENEEA. This CDR3 region has 16 residues. In nucleotides, the CDR3 is TGTGCCAGCAGCTTAGGGGGACAGGGTCTACAAGAGACCCATTACTTC. Its protein is CASSLGGQGLQETHYF. Supplemented by reference TRBV11-3 and TRBJ2-1, the full variable domain reads EAGVVQSPRYKIIEKKQPVAFWCNPISGHNTLYWYLQNLGQGPELLIRYENEEAVDDSQLPKDRFSAERLKGVDSTLKIQPAELGDSAVYLCASSLGGQGLQETHYFGPGTRLTVL.

Only a few counts were recorded for this clonotype. The chain links TRBV5-1 to TRBJ1-6; D remains unclear. The CDR3 extends over 14 amino acids. Germline V gene lookup returns CDR1 SGHRS and CDR2 YFSETQ. With 0 bases removed from V and 10 bases from J, the gap between germline ends came to 11 bases. This chain's CDR3 is CASSLGQPGSPLHF. The CDR3 region has the DNA TGCGCCAGCAGCTTGGGGCAGCCGGGGTCACCCCTCCACTTT.

This clonotype was seen many times. The J gene is TRBJ2-1, the V gene TRBV2, with 8 nucleotides matching TRBD1. Germline CDR1 is SNHLY and CDR2 is FYNNEI. This CDR3 is built from 16 residues. J lost 9 bases, V lost 0 bases, and 10 bases had no gene match. CDR3 region: CASSEAQGAPFGEQFF. DNA of the CDR3: TGTGCCAGCAGTGAAGCGCAGGGGGCACCTTTCGGTGAGCAGTTCTTC.

The rearrangement links TRBV7-2 to TRBJ2-3, with 9 nucleotides matching TRBD2. Germline values: CDR1 SGHTA, CDR2 FQGNSA. The CDR3 is 15 residues long. Trimming at V came to 3 bases and at J to 1 base, leaving 2 bases not matched to a gene. The CDR3 coding sequence is TGTGCCAGCAGCTTCCGACTAGCGGGCACAGATACGCAGTATTTT. Its protein product is CASSFRLAGTDTQYF.

There are many counts of this clonotype. The DNA for the CDR3 is TGTGCCACCAGTGATTTGAATAGCAATCAGCCCCAGCATTTT. It translates to CATSDLNSNQPQHF. The genes are TRBV24-1 and TRBJ1-5; no definite D call. The V end was cut by 0 bases, the J end by 0 bases, with 2 bases between. The CDR3 length is 14 residues. From germline, CDR1 is KGHDR and CDR2 SFDVKD.

This clonotype was seen more than once but under ten times. This chain joins TRBV5-1 and TRBJ1-3; 8 bases fit TRBD1. With V trimmed by 1 base and J by 0 bases, 15 bases remained unmatched. The CDR3 consists of 20 residues. Germline V lookup: CDR1 SGHRS, CDR2 YFSETQ. CDR3: CASSLLPTGQAFLSGNTIYF. In DNA form, the CDR3 reads TGCGCCAGCAGCTTGTTACCGACGGGACAGGCATTTCTCTCTGGAAACACCATATATTTT.

This clonotype was seen ten or more times. The chain links TRBV12-3 or TRBV12-4 to TRBJ2-5, with D tentatively TRBD2 (5 bases). Trimming took off 3 bases at V and 4 bases at J, with 15 bases between the two ends. This CDR3 has 15 amino acids. CDR3 coding DNA: TGTGCCAGCAGTTTTCCGGCCAGACTAAGAGAGACCCAGTACTTC. Its protein product is CASSFPARLRETQYF.

This clonotype was seen a handful of times. The chain couples TRBV28 to TRBJ2-7; maybe TRBD1 (6 bases). The V end lost 6 bases, the J end lost 2 bases, and 11 bases lay between the germline ends. Germline-derived CDR1 and CDR2 are MDHEN and SYDVKM. The CDR3 totals 13 residues. The CDR3 bases are TGTGCCAGCAGCCAGGGGTCACCCTACGAGCAGTACTTC. It yields the protein CASSQGSPYEQYF.

This clonotype was recorded many times. The V call is TRBV6-1, the J call TRBJ1-5; 8 bases align to TRBD1. The CDR3 runs to 16 residues. The germline CDR1 and CDR2 sequences are MNHNS and SASEGT. V lost 6 bases to trimming and J lost 3 bases; unmatched junction nucleotides: 10. For the CDR3, the DNA is TGTGCCAGCAGCCCATTAGACAGGGGATACAATCAGCCCCAGCATTTT. Translated, it gives CASSPLDRGYNQPQHF.

This clonotype was picked up many times. The rearrangement uses TRBV24-1 and TRBJ2-3; 8 bases map to TRBD2. V was pared by 0 bases and J by 3 bases, with 1 base of the junction left unmatched. The CDR3 is 15 amino acids. Looked up from germline, CDR1 is KGHDR and CDR2 is SFDVKD. The chain's CDR3 is CATSDLRGRTDTQYF. The CDR3 DNA is TGTGCCACCAGTGATTTGCGCGGGAGGACAGATACGCAGTATTTT.